Sequencing of this TCR beta chain was carried out in a study of T-cell memory formation after mild COVID-19. TCRdb re-derived calls from the 5' RACE reads in MiXCR, one entry per CDR3 protein. The repertoire holds 450,000 or so distinct CDR3 sequences, with nearly 25% as singletons. The sample was PBMCs or a T cell subset sorted from them (not recorded which). This clonotype originated in an adult woman who had mild COVID-19 (a few samples of this study predate the infection). Cell type and time point are not known.

The CDR3 region has the DNA TGTGCCAGCAGCTCACTAGCGTACCTCACCGGGGAGCTGTTTTTT. Translating it yields CASSSLAYLTGELFF. The chain is built from TRBV11-2 and TRBJ2-2; 7 positions agree with TRBD2. The length of the CDR3 is 15 residues. Germline CDR1 is SGHAT and CDR2 is FQNNGV. The V segment lost 4 bases and the J segment 4 bases; nucleotides outside the gene matches: 6.